This TCR beta chain was recovered during a study of T cells in Graves' hyperthyroidism and ophthalmopathy (dated by TCRdb to 2018 to 2020). Turning to the overall study: Peripheral blood samples were taken at the time of initial diagnosis, prior to any treatment. Whether ophthalmopathy could be predicted prospectively was tested in an independent validation cohort made up of roughly 19 hyperthyroidism patients plus 17 patients who later progressed to ophthalmopathy. The paper reports TCR Vbeta CDR3 sequencing of approximately 140 peripheral blood samples: around 45 ophthalmopathy, 75 to 80 hyperthyroidism and 17 progressor patients. The roughly 91 discovery patients were randomly divided into training and test sets at a 7:3 ratio. Once sampling was done, hyperthyroidism patients were given methimazole at a starting dose of 30 mg daily, whereas ophthalmopathy patients were given high-dose intravenous methylprednisolone. To identify distinguishing TCR V-J signatures, a discovery cohort of around 100 patients was used, comprising under 45 with Graves' ophthalmopathy and some 60 with stable Graves' hyperthyroidism. In more than five Graves' hyperthyroidism patients, the study also compared T-cell repertoires from thyroid tissue with T-cell repertoires from blood.

This clonotype was detected ten times or more. It lacks a known antigen. Base quality data are lacking; no much larger clone is found one base away. Overall results and qualifications from the work: In validation, the model predicted progression to ophthalmopathy a median of about 6.5 months before onset, with over 55% sensitivity and more than 72% specificity. A 13 V-J signature model separated ophthalmopathy from stable hyperthyroidism, with approximately 87% sensitivity and 81.08% specificity in cross-validation and 80%/75% in testing. No statistical method was used to fix the sample size in advance, and group allocation was not hidden from the investigators. Most expanded thyroid clonotypes (frequency above 0.001) were also detected in blood, a finding suggesting that blood repertoires may reflect thyroid immune responses.

A patient counted as having stable Graves' hyperthyroidism if no progression to ophthalmopathy occurred over 18 months of follow-up. Hyperthyroidism patients were newly diagnosed, with disease duration under 2 months, and aged 18 to 65 years. The study excluded patients with uncontrolled infections, other autoimmune diseases, pregnancy or lactation. Clinical symptoms, serum thyroxine and TRAb, thyroid ultrasound, and orbital computed tomography formed the basis for the diagnoses. Ficoll-Paque density gradient centrifugation was used to isolate PBMCs from 8.5 to 10 ml of fresh peripheral blood. Total RNA was extracted using Trizol reagent, and RNA quality was assessed on an Agilent 2100 Bioanalyzer. Amplification of TCR beta CDR3 regions was carried out from RNA transcripts. The first round of RT-PCR for the TCR CDR3 was performed with the HTBI primer set and the Qiagen OneStep RT-PCR kit. A second multiplex PCR round built the libraries, followed by size selection and purification. The libraries were sequenced on an Illumina HiSeq2000 using paired-end 100 bp reads. Regarding the original processing steps: Raw data were processed with SOAPnuke, discarding reads with adapters, uncalled bases, mean Phred below 15, or no exact constant-primer or identifier match. High-quality paired reads were merged using COPE v1.2.5, and each unique nucleotide sequence was defined as a clonotype. MiTCR v1.1 was used to align clonotypes to the IMGT TRBV, TRBD and TRBJ reference segments. Analysis was restricted to V-J combinations with a frequency above 0.0001, which covered approximately 99% of repertoires. A TCS score was defined as the ratio between F50 (clonal expansion) and ExV (chaos), using BLOSUM62-based TCRdist between CDR3 peptides within each V-J. Welch's t-statistics and random forest reduced around 510 V-J features to roughly 13, which were used in a naive Bayes classifier (R e1071). TCRdb cleaned the public reads at Q25 with fastp, built clones with MiXCR and kept in-frame beta chains. Under each unique CDR3 protein, matching rows form one entry showing the most common genes and DNA. The V and J calls, along with clone size, are taken from TCRdb and not from the paper's own processing. Within this sample are around 520,000 distinct CDR3 sequences, with over 13% of them counted one time only. The ten largest make up around a sixth of the sample.

Measured from the cysteine to the phenylalanine, the CDR3 is 10 residues long. The retained sequence is limited to the CDR3, 30 bases, with the frame set at the first base. V was cut back by 2 bases and J by 13 bases, leaving a gap of 3 bases between them. Specimen: blood. The sequence derives from a woman under 30 with Graves' hyperthyroidism. The chain uses TRBV12-3 or TRBV12-4 and TRBJ1-6, with the D gene too uncertain to name. The CDR3 loop reads CASSLMPLHF. The DNA sequence follows: TGTGCCAGCAGTTTAATGCCCCTCCACTTT.